This T cell receptor (beta chain) was observed in a study of cytomegalovirus exposure and HLA in healthy donors. General study results and limits: In vitro, three CMV-associated chains proved specific for CMV antigens. Both high specificity and high sensitivity reportedly marked the classifier's diagnosis of cytomegalovirus status.

On this clone itself: The antigen is not known.

Repertoires were generated with immunoSEQ multiplex PCR, while TCRdb's copy carries only in-frame clones and drops some. The sample consists of 120,000 to 150,000 clones, roughly 86% of them appearing once. The ends were cut back, 3 bases at V and 0 bases at J, with 6 bases in the middle. Looked up from germline, CDR1 is SNHLY and CDR2 is FYNNEI. The CDR3 is 14 amino acids. The TCR was taken from a woman in her 30s in good health and CMV-seronegative. The J gene is TRBJ1-5, the V gene TRBV2; no reliable D call. Input material: PBMCs. CDR3 in DNA: TGTGCCAGCAGTGAGAGGAATAGCAATCAGCCCCAGCATTTT. Its protein product is CASSERNSNQPQHF.